One T cell receptor (beta chain) is described in this entry. Its cognate antigen is unknown. This specimen belongs to a study of cytomegalovirus exposure and HLA in healthy donors. PCR used 60 Vbeta primers and 13 Jbeta primers. Method: immunoSEQ multiplex PCR; TCRdb's copy keeps in-frame clones and lacks some. The sample includes about 150,000 clones, 55% to 85% of them seen just once. Notes on the study in general: CMV serostatus was the only recorded immune exposure for donors. Highly shared variants forming one cluster were likely a sequencing artifact.

This CDR3 region has 16 residues. This chain connects TRBV1 to TRBJ2-1; whether TRBD2, the table's D call, matches the DNA was not checked. TRBV1 is flagged as a pseudogene. This receptor was identified in a man aged 35 to 55 in good health and CMV-seronegative. The sample was PBMCs. For the CDR3, the DNA is TGCACCAGCGGACCTAGACTAGCGGAGGAGGACAATGAGCAGTTCTTC. Translating gives CTSGPRLAEEDNEQFF.